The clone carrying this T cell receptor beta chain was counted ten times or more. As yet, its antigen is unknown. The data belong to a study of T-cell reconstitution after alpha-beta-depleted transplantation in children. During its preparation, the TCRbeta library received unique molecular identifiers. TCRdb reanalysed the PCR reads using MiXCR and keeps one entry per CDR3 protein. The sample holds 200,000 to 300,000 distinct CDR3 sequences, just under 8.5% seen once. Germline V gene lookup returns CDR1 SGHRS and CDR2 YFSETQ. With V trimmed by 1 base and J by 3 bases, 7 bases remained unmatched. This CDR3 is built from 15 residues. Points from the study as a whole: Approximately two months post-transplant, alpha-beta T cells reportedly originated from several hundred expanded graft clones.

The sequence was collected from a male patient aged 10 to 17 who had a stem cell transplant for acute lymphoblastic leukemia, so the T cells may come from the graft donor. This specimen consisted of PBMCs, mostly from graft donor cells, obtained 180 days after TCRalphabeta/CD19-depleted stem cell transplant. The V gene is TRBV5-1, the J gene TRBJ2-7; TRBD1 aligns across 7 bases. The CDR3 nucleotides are TGCGCCAGCAGCTTGACCTACAGGGGCAACTACGAGCAGTACTTC. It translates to CASSLTYRGNYEQYF.